These 17 T cell receptor beta chains originate from one sample sequenced in a study of T cells in Graves' hyperthyroidism and ophthalmopathy. The source material, RNA transcripts, was used to amplify TCR beta CDR3 regions. In the first-round RT-PCR of the TCR CDR3, the HTBI primer set was used. Each CDR3 protein gets one entry after TCRdb re-called the multiplex PCR reads with MiXCR. The sample carries hundreds of thousands of distinct CDR3 sequences, less than 15% recorded once. The material sequenced was blood. The receptors here all came from a young woman with Graves' hyperthyroidism.

In this sample, this clonotype turned up many times. The chain is built from TRBV20-1 and TRBJ1-1; D possibly corresponds to TRBD1 (5 bases). Trimming removed 3 bases from V and 0 bases from J, with 14 bases in between. Germline-derived CDR1 and CDR2 are DFQATT and SNEGSKA (reference sequence). The CDR3 is 15 amino acids. The CDR3 DNA follows: TGCAGTGCTAGGGGAGGGGCGGGCATGAACACTGAAGCTTTCTTT. It encodes CSARGGAGMNTEAFF.

There are many counts of this clonotype. The gene calls are TRBV7-9 and TRBJ2-3, with D uncertain. The CDR3 spans 15 residues. Trimming left V 2 bases short and J 4 bases short, with 13 bases between. Looked up from germline, CDR1 is SEHNR and CDR2 is FQNEAQ (reference sequence). CDR3 bases: TGTGCCAGCAGCTTACTTCCGGTTCGGGCAGATACGCAGTATTTT. This encodes CASSLLPVRADTQYF.

V gene TRBV28 combines with J gene TRBJ2-5, with TRBD2 matching over 9 bases. V shed 5 bases, J shed 4 bases, and the junction held 5 bases outside the gene matches. The CDR3 extends over 14 amino acids. From germline, CDR1 is MDHEN and CDR2 SYDVKM. The CDR3 DNA reads TGTGCCAGCAGTGCCGTAGCGGGAGTAGAGACCCAGTACTTC. Amino acid sequence: CASSAVAGVETQYF.

This clonotype showed up just a few times. The chain combines TRBV9 with TRBJ1-2; weak D call: TRBD1 (5 bases). From germline, CDR1 is SGDLS and CDR2 YYNGEE. This CDR3 spans 17 amino acids. Trimming shortened V by 1 base and J by 3 bases, and 19 bases separated the two germline ends. The CDR3 sequence: CASSVRPMGRSYYGYTF. The CDR3, as DNA: TGTGCCAGCAGCGTACGGCCTATGGGACGATCGTACTATGGCTACACCTTC.

This clonotype came up a few times. The V and J genes are TRBV29-1 and TRBJ2-2; 12 bases agree with TRBD2. This CDR3 spans 15 amino acids. V lost 5 bases, J lost 5 bases, and 6 bases stayed unmatched. Germline loops: CDR1 SQVTM, CDR2 ANQGSEA. This CDR3 is CSVRLAGVWTGELFF. The CDR3 coding sequence is TGCAGCGTTCGACTAGCGGGAGTATGGACCGGGGAGCTGTTTTTT.

This clonotype was observed a few times. The chain is built from TRBV7-2 and TRBJ2-7, with D perhaps TRBD2 (5 bases). CDR3 length: 15 amino acids. Trimming stripped 5 bases from V and 6 bases from J, with 20 bases between. CDR1 and CDR2 (germline): SGHTA, FQGNSA. The CDR3 here is CASSTERRNLREQYF. CDR3 in DNA: TGTGCCAGCAGCACCGAAAGGAGGAATCTTCGCGAGCAGTACTTC. The complete variable domain, with remaining parts taken from reference TRBV7-2 and TRBJ2-7, reads GAGVSQSPSNKVTEKGKDVELRCDPISGHTALYWYRQSLGQGLEFLIYFQGNSAPDKSGLPSDRFSAERTGGSVSTLTIQRTQQEDSAVYLCASSTERRNLREQYFGPGTRLTVT.

This clonotype was observed many times. This chain joins TRBV11-2 and TRBJ2-1; D is undetermined. Trimming took 1 base from V and 6 from J, leaving 10 bases between them. Germline CDR1 is SGHAT and CDR2 is FQNNGV. The CDR3 runs to 14 residues. The CDR3 sequence: CASSLGFWSNEQFF. As DNA, the CDR3 is TGTGCCAGCAGCTTAGGTTTTTGGAGCAATGAGCAGTTCTTC.

This chain uses TRBV4-1 with TRBJ1-5; 7 nucleotides match TRBD1. CDR3 length: 14 amino acids. The germline V gene has CDR1 MGHRA and CDR2 YSYEKL. J was trimmed by 5 bases and V by 2 bases; bases with no gene match: 3. The CDR3 loop is CASSQYRGDQPQHF. As DNA, the CDR3 is TGCGCCAGCAGCCAATACAGGGGTGATCAGCCCCAGCATTTT.

Only a few counts were recorded for this clonotype. A read error is possible here, since a much larger clone lies one base away. The gene calls are TRBV18 and TRBJ2-7; 9 positions agree with TRBD2. The CDR3 is 17 residues long. V was clipped by 4 bases and J by 2 bases; unmatched bases: 12. Germline assignment: CDR1 KGHSH and CDR2 LQKENI. The CDR3 is CASSQSAGTSIAYEQYF. CDR3 nucleotide sequence: TGTGCCAGCTCACAGTCCGCCGGGACTAGCATCGCCTACGAGCAGTACTTC.

This clonotype was detected many times. The chain is built from TRBV6-2 or TRBV6-3 and TRBJ2-1; 9 nucleotides match TRBD2. The germline CDR1 and CDR2 sequences are MNHEY and SVGEGT. CDR3 size: 18 residues. Losses at the gene ends were 5 bases for V and 3 bases for J; bases not matched to a gene: 14. CDR3 sequence reads: CASSPLRKASGVYNEQFF. The CDR3 DNA reads TGTGCCAGCAGTCCCCTCCGGAAGGCTAGCGGGGTCTACAATGAGCAGTTCTTC.

This CDR3 is CASSSLSGDRGVDEQYF. The CDR3 DNA is TGTGCCAGCAGCTCACTTTCAGGGGACAGGGGAGTGGACGAGCAGTACTTC. The rearrangement links TRBV7-3 to TRBJ2-7; 10 positions match TRBD1. The length of the CDR3 is 17 residues. CDR1 and CDR2 from the germline V gene are SGHTA and FQGTGA. The V segment lost 4 bases and the J segment 5 bases; nucleotides outside the gene matches: 14.

This clonotype occurred many times. J is TRBJ1-2 and V is TRBV12-3 or TRBV12-4, with D perhaps TRBD1 (5 bases). V shed 3 bases and J shed 4 bases, with 15 bases lying between them. CDR3 length: 15 residues. Here the CDR3 reads CASSLPGRAGYGYTF. The DNA of the CDR3 is TGTGCCAGCAGTTTGCCTGGCAGGGCGGGCTATGGCTACACCTTC.

The sample holds many counts of this clonotype. V is TRBV28 and J is TRBJ1-1; TRBD1 matches 7 bases. The CDR3 is 18 amino acids. Germline V lookup: CDR1 MDHEN, CDR2 SYDVKM. V lost 1 base to trimming and J lost 0 bases; unmatched junction nucleotides: 11. CDR3 in amino acids: CASSLYLRGTDLNTEAFF. CDR3 DNA sequence: TGTGCCAGCAGTTTATATCTCAGGGGGACGGACCTGAACACTGAAGCTTTCTTT.

In this sample, this clonotype turned up a few times. This chain links TRBV7-9 with TRBJ1-1; no definite D call. CDR3 size: 13 residues. Per the germline V gene, CDR1 is SEHNR and CDR2 is FQNEAQ (reference sequence). Trimming took 6 bases from V and 8 from J, leaving 16 bases between them. The CDR3 loop is CASSSLRVDEAFF. CDR3 nucleotides: TGTGCCAGCAGTTCCTTGAGGGTTGACGAAGCTTTCTTT.

This clonotype appeared a single time. CDR3 loop: CASSMGLAYEQYF. For the CDR3, the DNA is TGTGCCAGTAGTATGGGACTGGCCTACGAGCAGTACTTC. This sequence joins TRBV19 and TRBJ2-7, with D possibly TRBD2 on 6 matching bases. The CDR3 runs 13 residues. V dropped 3 bases and J dropped 2 bases, with 8 bases sitting between them. Germline CDR1 is LNHDA and CDR2 is SQIVND (reference sequence).

The table lists this clonotype with a few counts. The V and J genes are TRBV6-5 and TRBJ1-1; D unclear. The CDR3 sequence is 14 residues long. Germline assignment: CDR1 MNHEY and CDR2 SVGAGI. Between the trimmed V and J ends, which lost 2 bases and 1 base, there was a span of 8 bases. In nucleotides, the CDR3 is TGTGCCAGCAGTTACCCAACACAGAACACTGAAGCTTTCTTT. Amino acids: CASSYPTQNTEAFF.

There are many counts of this clonotype. V and J are TRBV11-2 and TRBJ2-1; tentative D call: TRBD1 (5 bases). Trimming shortened V by 1 base and J by 8 bases, and 9 bases separated the two germline ends. The CDR3 covers 13 residues. From germline, CDR1 is SGHAT and CDR2 FQNNGV. The CDR3 reads CASSLVQGHEQFF. For the CDR3, the DNA is TGTGCCAGCAGCTTAGTTCAGGGCCATGAGCAGTTCTTC.